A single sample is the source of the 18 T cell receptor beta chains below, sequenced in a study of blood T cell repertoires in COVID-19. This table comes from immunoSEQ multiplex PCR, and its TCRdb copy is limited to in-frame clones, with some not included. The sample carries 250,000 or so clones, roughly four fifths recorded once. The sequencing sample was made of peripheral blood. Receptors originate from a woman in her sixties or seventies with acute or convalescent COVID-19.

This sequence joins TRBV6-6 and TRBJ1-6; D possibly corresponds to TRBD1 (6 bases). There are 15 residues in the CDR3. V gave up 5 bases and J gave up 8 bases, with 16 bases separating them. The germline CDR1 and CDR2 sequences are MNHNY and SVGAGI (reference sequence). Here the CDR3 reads CASSLLGQSDSPLHF. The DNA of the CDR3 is TGTGCCAGCAGTCTACTCGGACAGTCCGATTCACCCCTCCACTTT.

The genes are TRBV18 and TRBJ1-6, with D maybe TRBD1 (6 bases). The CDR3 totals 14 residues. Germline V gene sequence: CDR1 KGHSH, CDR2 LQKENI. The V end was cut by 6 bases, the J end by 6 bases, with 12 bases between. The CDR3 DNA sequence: TGTGCCAGCTCGCCCATAGGGGGTAATTCACCCCTCCACTTT. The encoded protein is CASSPIGGNSPLHF.

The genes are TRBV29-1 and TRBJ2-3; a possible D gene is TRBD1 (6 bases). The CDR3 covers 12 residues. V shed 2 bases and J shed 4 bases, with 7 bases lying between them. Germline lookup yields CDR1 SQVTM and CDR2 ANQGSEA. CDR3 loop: CSVEQGPDTQYF. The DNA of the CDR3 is TGCAGCGTTGAACAGGGGCCAGATACGCAGTATTTT.

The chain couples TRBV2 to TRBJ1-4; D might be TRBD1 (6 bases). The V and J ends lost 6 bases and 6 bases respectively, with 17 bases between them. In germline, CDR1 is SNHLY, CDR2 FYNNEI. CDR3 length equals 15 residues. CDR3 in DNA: TGTGCCAGCAGCGCAACAGGGATGAGGGATGAAAAACTGTTTTTT. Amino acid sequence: CASSATGMRDEKLFF.

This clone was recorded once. DNA of the CDR3: TGTGCCAGCAGACCGGGACAGGGTCCCTATGGCTACACCTTC. This translates into CASRPGQGPYGYTF. This rearrangement joins TRBV6-6 to TRBJ1-2, with 9 bases that match TRBD1. CDR3 length equals 14 residues. V trimming: 6 bases; J trimming: 4 bases; junction bases outside the gene matches: 6. Germline CDR1 reads MNHNY; CDR2 reads SVGAGI (reference sequence).

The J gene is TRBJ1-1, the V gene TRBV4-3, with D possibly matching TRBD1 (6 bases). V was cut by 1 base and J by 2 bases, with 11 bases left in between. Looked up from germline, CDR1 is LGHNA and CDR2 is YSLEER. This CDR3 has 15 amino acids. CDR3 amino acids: CASSQVQGLNTEAFF. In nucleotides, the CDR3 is TGCGCCAGCAGCCAAGTTCAGGGGTTAAACACTGAAGCTTTCTTT.

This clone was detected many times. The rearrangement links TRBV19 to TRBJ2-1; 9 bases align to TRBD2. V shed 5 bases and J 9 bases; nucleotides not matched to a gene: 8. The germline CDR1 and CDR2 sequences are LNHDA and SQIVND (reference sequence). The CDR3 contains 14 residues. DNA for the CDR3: TGTGCCAGTAGTTACGCGGGGGGGCTCGCTGAGCAGTTCTTC. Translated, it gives CASSYAGGLAEQFF.

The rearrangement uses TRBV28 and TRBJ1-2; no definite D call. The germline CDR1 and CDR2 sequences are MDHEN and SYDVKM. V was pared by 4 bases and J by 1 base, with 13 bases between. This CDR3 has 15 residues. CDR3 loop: CASSSTAFDNYGYTF. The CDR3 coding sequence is TGTGCCAGCAGTTCTACTGCATTTGATAACTATGGCTACACCTTC.

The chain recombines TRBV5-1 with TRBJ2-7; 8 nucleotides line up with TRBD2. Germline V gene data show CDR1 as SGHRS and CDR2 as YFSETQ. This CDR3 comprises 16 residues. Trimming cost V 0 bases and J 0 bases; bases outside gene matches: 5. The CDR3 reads CASSLASGGSSYEQYF. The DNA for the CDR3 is TGCGCCAGCAGCTTGGCCTCGGGGGGGAGCTCCTACGAGCAGTACTTC.

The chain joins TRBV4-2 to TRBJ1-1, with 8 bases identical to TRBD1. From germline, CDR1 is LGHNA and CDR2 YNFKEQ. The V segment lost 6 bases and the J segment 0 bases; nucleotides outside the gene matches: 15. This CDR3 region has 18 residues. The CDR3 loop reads CASSQNRGDWRLNTEAFF. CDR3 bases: TGTGCCAGCAGTCAGAACAGGGGGGACTGGAGGCTGAACACTGAAGCTTTCTTT.

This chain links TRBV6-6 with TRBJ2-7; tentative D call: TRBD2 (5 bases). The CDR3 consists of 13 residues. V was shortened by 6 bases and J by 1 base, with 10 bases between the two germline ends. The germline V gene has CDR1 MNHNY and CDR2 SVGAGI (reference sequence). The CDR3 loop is CASSPTTSYEQYF. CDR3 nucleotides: TGTGCCAGCAGCCCGACTACATCCTACGAGCAGTACTTC.

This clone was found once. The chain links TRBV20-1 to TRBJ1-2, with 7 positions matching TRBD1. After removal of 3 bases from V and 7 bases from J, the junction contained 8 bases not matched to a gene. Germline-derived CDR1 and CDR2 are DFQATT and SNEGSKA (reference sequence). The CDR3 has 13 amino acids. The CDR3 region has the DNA TGCAGTGCTAGTCCGACAGGGAACGGTGGCTACACCTTC. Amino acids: CSASPTGNGGYTF.

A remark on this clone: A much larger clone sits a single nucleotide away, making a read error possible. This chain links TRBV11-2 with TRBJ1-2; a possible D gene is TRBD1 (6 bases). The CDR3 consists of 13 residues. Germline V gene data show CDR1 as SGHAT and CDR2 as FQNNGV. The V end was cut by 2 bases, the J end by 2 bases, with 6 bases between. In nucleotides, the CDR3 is TGTGCCAGCAGCTTAAGGGGGAACTATGGCTACACCTTC. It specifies CASSLRGNYGYTF.

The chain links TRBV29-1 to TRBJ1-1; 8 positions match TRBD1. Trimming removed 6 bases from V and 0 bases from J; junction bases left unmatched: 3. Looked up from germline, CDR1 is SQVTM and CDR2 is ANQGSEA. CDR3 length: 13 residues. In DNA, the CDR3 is TGCAGCGTCCTGGACAGGGTGAACACTGAAGCTTTCTTT. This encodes CSVLDRVNTEAFF. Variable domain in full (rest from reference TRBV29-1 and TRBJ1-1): SAVISQKPSRDICQRGTSLTIQCQVDSQVTMMFWYRQQPGQSLTLIATANQGSEATYESGFVIDKFPISRPNLTFSTLTVSNMSPEDSSIYLCSVLDRVNTEAFFGQGTRLTVV.

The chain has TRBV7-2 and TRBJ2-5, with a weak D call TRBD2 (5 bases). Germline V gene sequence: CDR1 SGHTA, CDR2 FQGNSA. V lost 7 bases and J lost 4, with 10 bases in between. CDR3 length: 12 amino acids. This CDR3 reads CASNKAGETQYF. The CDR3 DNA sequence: TGTGCCAGCAACAAGGCGGGAGAGACCCAGTACTTC.

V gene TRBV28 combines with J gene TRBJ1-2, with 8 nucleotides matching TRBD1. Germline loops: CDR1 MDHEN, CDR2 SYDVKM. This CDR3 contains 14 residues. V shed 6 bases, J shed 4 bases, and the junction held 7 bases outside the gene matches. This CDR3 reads CASRNSDRVYGYTF. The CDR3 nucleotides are TGTGCCAGCAGAAATTCGGACAGGGTCTATGGCTACACCTTC.

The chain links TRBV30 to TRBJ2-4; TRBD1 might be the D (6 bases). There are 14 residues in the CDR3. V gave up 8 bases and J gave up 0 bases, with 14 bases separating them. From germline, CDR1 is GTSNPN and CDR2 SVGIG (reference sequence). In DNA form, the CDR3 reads TGTGCCCTCCAGACAGGACTAGCCAAAAACATTCAGTACTTC. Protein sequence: CALQTGLAKNIQYF.

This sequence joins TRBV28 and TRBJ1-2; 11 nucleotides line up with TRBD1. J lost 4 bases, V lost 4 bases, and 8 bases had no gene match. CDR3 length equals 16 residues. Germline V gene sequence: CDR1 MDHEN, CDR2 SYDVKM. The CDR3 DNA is TGTGCCAGCAGTTCCGGACAGGGGGCGCCCCGCTATGGCTACACCTTC. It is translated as CASSSGQGAPRYGYTF.